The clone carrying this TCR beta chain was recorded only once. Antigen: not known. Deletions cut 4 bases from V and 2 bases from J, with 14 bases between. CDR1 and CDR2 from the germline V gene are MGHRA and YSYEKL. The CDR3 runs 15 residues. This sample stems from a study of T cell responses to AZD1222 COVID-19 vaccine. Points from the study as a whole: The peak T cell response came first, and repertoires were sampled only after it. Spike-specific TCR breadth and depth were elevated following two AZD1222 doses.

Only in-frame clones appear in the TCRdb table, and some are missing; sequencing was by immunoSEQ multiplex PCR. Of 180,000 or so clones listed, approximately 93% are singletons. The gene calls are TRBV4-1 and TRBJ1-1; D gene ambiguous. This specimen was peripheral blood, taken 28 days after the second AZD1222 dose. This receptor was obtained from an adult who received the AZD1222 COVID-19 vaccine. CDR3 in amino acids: CASSPGDGPNTEAFF. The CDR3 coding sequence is TGCGCCAGCAGCCCCGGAGACGGACCAAACACTGAAGCTTTCTTT.